These T cell receptor beta chains were read from a single sample in a study of T cell repertoires in cytomegalovirus infection. One entry per CDR3 protein, called by TCRdb with MiXCR from the reads. This sample has some 300,000 distinct CDR3 sequences, with approximately 10% found just once. The source material was PBMCs. These receptors were collected from a human donor in good health (CMV status not recorded). Some clones in this sample may be carry-over from other donors' samples. CDR3s include the opening cysteine and the closing phenylalanine or tryptophan. A D gene is named only where the DNA matches it firmly. Clone sizes are given selectively: once, few, many, or a class where the clone is expanded.

>TRBV5-1|-|TRBJ2-1|-
CASSLESEQFF
TGCGCCAGCAGCTTGGAAAGTGAGCAGTTCTTC
>TRBV7-9|TRBD2|TRBJ2-7|many
CASSPGLAGEDYEQYF
TGTGCCAGCAGCCCTGGACTAGCGGGGGAGGACTACGAGCAGTACTTC
>TRBV18|TRBD1|TRBJ2-5|few
CASSRRQGVTEETQYF
TGTGCCAGCTCACGGAGACAGGGGGTTACGGAGGAGACCCAGTACTTC
>TRBV28|-|TRBJ2-4|many
CASSGTRGKNIQYF
TGTGCCAGCAGTGGGACCAGGGGCAAAAACATTCAGTACTTC
>TRBV6-2/TRBV6-3|-|TRBJ1-5|many
CASRASNQPQHF
TGTGCCAGCAGGGCCAGCAATCAGCCCCAGCATTTT
>TRBV13|TRBD1|TRBJ2-3|many
CASSPLGQGFTDTQYF
TGTGCCAGCAGCCCACTAGGACAGGGATTCACAGATACGCAGTATTTT
>TRBV20-1|TRBD1|TRBJ2-7|few
CSATGQFVSYEQYF
TGCAGTGCAACGGGACAGTTTGTCTCCTACGAGCAGTACTTC
>TRBV4-1|-|TRBJ1-1|many
CASSQKRGEDLNTEAFF
TGCGCCAGCAGCCAAAAAAGGGGGGAGGACCTGAACACTGAAGCTTTCTTT
>TRBV6-5|-|TRBJ1-2|-
CASSYSTRGFYGYTF
TGTGCCAGCAGTTACTCAACAAGGGGATTCTATGGCTACACCTTC
>TRBV7-6|-|TRBJ2-7|many
CASSLDEGNSYEQYF
TGTGCCAGCAGCTTAGATGAGGGGAATTCCTACGAGCAGTACTTC
>TRBV10-3|TRBD1|TRBJ1-2|-
CAITPTGASYGYTF
TGTGCCATCACACCCACAGGGGCTTCTTATGGCTACACCTTC
>TRBV6-5|-|TRBJ2-3|many
CASSYSPRTSTDTQYF
TGTGCCAGCAGTTACTCCCCCCGGACCAGCACAGATACGCAGTATTTT
>TRBV7-2|-|TRBJ1-3|many
CASSLARGLTGNTIYF
TGTGCCAGCAGCTTAGCCCGGGGTCTTACTGGAAACACCATATATTTT
>TRBV7-2|-|TRBJ2-7|many
CASSSSFYEQYF
TGTGCCAGCAGCTCGTCCTTCTACGAGCAGTACTTC
>TRBV10-3|TRBD2|TRBJ2-7|-
CAISQGGLGDYEQYF
TGTGCCATCAGTCAAGGGGGACTAGGGGACTACGAGCAGTACTTC
>TRBV29-1|-|TRBJ2-1|-
CSVTGSSSYNEQFF
TGCAGCGTCACAGGGTCTAGCTCCTACAATGAGCAGTTCTTC
>TRBV28|-|TRBJ1-2|few
CASSSMGRANYGYTF
TGTGCCAGCAGTTCCATGGGTCGTGCTAACTATGGCTACACCTTC
>TRBV5-5|-|TRBJ1-5|many
CASSLQWGGNQPQHF
TGTGCCAGCAGCTTGCAGTGGGGGGGCAATCAGCCCCAGCATTTT
>TRBV14|-|TRBJ1-2|many
CASSQDWDTYGYTF
TGTGCCAGCAGCCAAGATTGGGATACCTATGGCTACACCTTC
>TRBV7-9|-|TRBJ1-6|many
CASSRQPSLTSPLHF
TGTGCCAGCAGCCGACAGCCCTCATTGACCTCACCCCTCCACTTT
>TRBV7-2|TRBD2|TRBJ2-3|many
CASSLAAGGDTQYF
TGTGCCAGCAGCTTAGCAGCGGGGGGAGATACGCAGTATTTT
>TRBV20-1|TRBD2|TRBJ2-1|-
CSARYRGVYNEQFF
TGCAGTGCTAGATACCGGGGGGTCTACAATGAGCAGTTCTTC
>TRBV7-2|-|TRBJ2-1|many
CASSFSRGWNEQFF
TGTGCCAGCAGCTTTTCCCGGGGTTGGAATGAGCAGTTCTTC
>TRBV29-1|TRBD1|TRBJ1-1|-
CSVEGQGGYEAFF
TGCAGCGTTGAGGGACAGGGGGGTTATGAAGCTTTCTTT
>TRBV7-9|-|TRBJ1-1|large
CASCGAGIGEIRTEAFF
TGTGCCTCGTGCGGGGCGGGCATAGGGGAGATCCGCACTGAAGCTTTCTTT
>TRBV7-6|-|TRBJ1-1|many
CASSKSGTEAFF
TGTGCCAGCAGCAAATCGGGCACTGAAGCTTTCTTT
>TRBV10-3|TRBD1|TRBJ2-1|-
CAISRGQGSTYNEQFF
TGTGCCATCAGCCGGGGACAGGGTAGCACCTACAATGAGCAGTTCTTC
>TRBV7-9|-|TRBJ2-7|-
CASSLVRYPYEQYF
TGTGCCAGCAGCTTAGTTCGGTACCCCTACGAGCAGTACTTC
>TRBV12-3/TRBV12-4|-|TRBJ2-7|many
CASSSGLITYEQYF
TGTGCCAGCAGTTCGGGACTGATTACCTACGAGCAGTACTTC
>TRBV20-1|-|TRBJ2-2|few
CSARRVPGELFF
TGCAGTGCTAGACGAGTTCCCGGGGAGCTGTTTTTT
>TRBV2|TRBD1|TRBJ2-1|many
CASSEARGQAGPSYNEQFF
TGTGCCAGCAGTGAAGCGCGGGGACAGGCGGGGCCTTCCTACAATGAGCAGTTCTTC
>TRBV2|-|TRBJ1-5|many
CASTRSLQQPQHF
TGTGCCAGCACCAGATCCCTACAGCAGCCCCAGCATTTT
>TRBV12-3/TRBV12-4|-|TRBJ2-4|many
CASSHSGGRGAKNIQYF
TGTGCCAGCAGTCACTCCGGGGGGCGGGGAGCCAAAAACATTCAGTACTTC
>TRBV3-1|-|TRBJ2-2|many
CASSQGGPNTGELFF
TGTGCCAGCAGCCAAGGGGGACCAAACACCGGGGAGCTGTTTTTT
>TRBV29-1|-|TRBJ2-1|few
CSVDRGYNEQFF
TGCAGCGTTGACAGGGGCTACAATGAGCAGTTCTTC
>TRBV12-3/TRBV12-4|TRBD2|TRBJ2-1|-
CASSFGSGGRYNEQFF
TGTGCCAGCAGTTTTGGGTCGGGGGGGCGATACAATGAGCAGTTCTTC
>TRBV9|-|TRBJ2-2|-
CASSVGTLANTGELFF
TGTGCCAGCAGCGTAGGGACCTTAGCGAACACCGGGGAGCTGTTTTTT
>TRBV12-3/TRBV12-4|-|TRBJ1-3|many
CASSPEGGRGNTIYF
TGTGCCAGCAGTCCCGAGGGGGGTAGAGGAAACACCATATATTTT
>TRBV4-1|TRBD1|TRBJ1-4|few
CASSHHGQATNEKLFF
TGCGCCAGCAGCCATCATGGACAGGCAACTAATGAAAAACTGTTTTTT
>TRBV6-2/TRBV6-3|-|TRBJ2-4|many
CASSPAKNIQYF
TGTGCCAGCAGCCCAGCCAAAAACATTCAGTACTTC
>TRBV20-1|TRBD2|TRBJ2-1|-
CSARLLAGAYNEQFF
TGCAGTGCTAGACTCCTAGCGGGGGCCTACAATGAGCAGTTCTTC
>TRBV19|TRBD1|TRBJ1-5|many
CASRLDRDNNQPQHF
TGTGCCAGTAGACTGGACAGGGATAACAATCAGCCCCAGCATTTT
>TRBV6-6|TRBD1|TRBJ1-5|many
CASSDFRQGSTHSNQPQHF
TGTGCCAGCAGTGATTTCAGACAGGGGTCCACTCATAGCAATCAGCCCCAGCATTTT
>TRBV12-3/TRBV12-4|TRBD2|TRBJ2-5|many
CASSYRGGLETQYF
TGTGCCAGCAGTTACCGGGGGGGCCTGGAGACCCAGTACTTC
>TRBV20-1|-|TRBJ2-7|few
CSASLGVNEQYF
TGCAGTGCTAGTCTGGGGGTAAACGAGCAGTACTTC
>TRBV5-4|-|TRBJ1-2|many
CASREGQINYGYTF
TGTGCCAGCAGGGAAGGACAGATTAACTATGGCTACACCTTC
>TRBV29-1|-|TRBJ1-1|few
CSVARSMNTEAFF
TGCAGCGTTGCCAGGAGTATGAACACTGAAGCTTTCTTT
>TRBV12-3/TRBV12-4|-|TRBJ2-1|few
CASISRSFGDEQFF
TGTGCCAGCATCAGCAGGTCTTTTGGCGATGAGCAGTTCTTC
>TRBV7-2|-|TRBJ2-2|many
CASSLVRRGTGELFF
TGTGCCAGCAGCTTAGTCAGGAGGGGCACCGGGGAGCTGTTTTTT
>TRBV2|-|TRBJ2-2|-
CASRVDTANTGELFF
TGTGCCAGCAGGGTGGATACAGCGAACACCGGGGAGCTGTTTTTT
>TRBV4-2|-|TRBJ1-1|many
CASSQGLVNTEAFF
TGTGCCAGCAGCCAAGGGCTTGTGAACACTGAAGCTTTCTTT
>TRBV12-3/TRBV12-4|-|TRBJ2-5|many
CASSPRGIGETQYF
TGTGCCAGCAGCCCCCGGGGGATAGGAGAGACCCAGTACTTC
>TRBV6-2/TRBV6-3|TRBD2|TRBJ2-3|many
CASSSGTGNDGTQYF
TGTGCCAGCAGTAGCGGGACGGGGAATGATGGTACGCAGTATTTT
>TRBV7-9|-|TRBJ1-4|-
CASSLETRQEGKLFF
TGTGCCAGCAGCTTAGAAACTCGACAGGAGGGGAAACTGTTTTTT